These T cell receptor beta chains were read from a single sample in a study of OX40 agonist ivuxolimab in advanced cancers. The repertoire was sequenced with immunoSEQ multiplex PCR; TCRdb's copy has only in-frame clones and lacks some. The sample has about 86,000 clones; roughly nine tenths are singletons. This material consisted of CD4+ or CD8+ T cells sorted from blood, taken in a trial of the OX40 agonist ivuxolimab. These receptors were taken from an adult with an advanced solid tumor such as melanoma, head and neck, liver or kidney cancer. Both conserved end residues are part of each CDR3. The D gene is left open where the match is weak. Clone size, where shown, is once, few, many, or a class for clones that have expanded.

>TRBV5-1|TRBJ2-2|NA|NA
CASSLADRRTGELFF
TGCGCCAGCAGCTTGGCCGACAGGAGGACCGGGGAGCTGTTTTTT
>TRBV27|TRBJ1-5|NA|NA
CASSSHGRQDQPQHF
TGTGCCAGCAGTTCTCACGGGCGGCAGGATCAGCCCCAGCATTTT
>TRBV5-5|TRBJ1-5|TRBD1|NA
CASSAGTGERPQHF
TGTGCCAGCAGCGCCGGGACAGGGGAGCGGCCCCAGCATTTT
>TRBV27|TRBJ2-3|NA|NA
CASSLRQGPSTDTQYF
TGTGCCAGCAGTTTAAGGCAGGGCCCTAGCACAGATACGCAGTATTTT
>TRBV27|TRBJ2-5|TRBD1|once
CASSGGQGGWTQYF
TGTGCCAGCAGCGGGGGACAGGGGGGATGGACCCAGTACTTC
>TRBV7-6|TRBJ1-1|NA|NA
CASSSLAGTEPENTEAFF
TGTGCCAGCAGCTCGCTAGCGGGAACAGAACCAGAGAACACTGAAGCTTTCTTT
>TRBV5-6|TRBJ2-7|TRBD1|once
CASSLGAGQVSYEQYF
TGTGCCAGCAGCTTGGGGGCAGGACAGGTCTCCTACGAGCAGTACTTC
>TRBV25-1|TRBJ1-1|TRBD1|NA
CASSESGTGGMNTEAFF
TGTGCCAGCAGTGAATCGGGGACAGGGGGTATGAACACTGAAGCTTTCTTT
>TRBV27|TRBJ1-2|NA|few
CASSQWGYGYTF
TGTGCCAGCAGCCAGTGGGGATATGGCTACACCTTC
>TRBV6-6|TRBJ2-1|TRBD1|NA
CASSYPGQGARNEQFF
TGTGCCAGCAGTTATCCGGGACAGGGGGCAAGGAATGAGCAGTTCTTC
>TRBV7-9|TRBJ1-1|NA|few
CASSFQENTEAFF
TGTGCCAGCAGCTTCCAAGAGAACACTGAAGCTTTCTTT
>TRBV18|TRBJ1-5|TRBD1|NA
CASSTDRDQPQHF
TGTGCCAGCTCAACGGACAGGGATCAGCCCCAGCATTTT
>TRBV10-3|TRBJ1-1|NA|NA
CAISGDKSEAFF
TGTGCCATCAGTGGGGACAAGAGTGAAGCTTTCTTT
>TRBV10-2|TRBJ2-5|TRBD2|NA
CASSEITGGSAQETQYF
TGCGCCAGCAGTGAGATCACGGGGGGATCAGCCCAAGAGACCCAGTACTTC
>TRBV5-1|TRBJ2-6|NA|NA
CASSIGSGANVLTF
TGCGCCAGCAGCATCGGATCCGGGGCCAACGTCCTGACTTTC